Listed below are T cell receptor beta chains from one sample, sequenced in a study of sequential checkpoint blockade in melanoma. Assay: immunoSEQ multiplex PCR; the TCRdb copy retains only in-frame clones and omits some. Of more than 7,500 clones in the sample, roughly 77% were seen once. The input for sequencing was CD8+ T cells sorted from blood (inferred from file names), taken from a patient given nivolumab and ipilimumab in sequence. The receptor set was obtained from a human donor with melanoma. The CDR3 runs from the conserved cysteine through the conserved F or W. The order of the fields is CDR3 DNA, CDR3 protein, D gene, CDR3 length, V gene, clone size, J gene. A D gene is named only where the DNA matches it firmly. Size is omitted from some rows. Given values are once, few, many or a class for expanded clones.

TGTGCCAGCAGCACAAGGGGCGATGAGCAGTTCTTC CASSTRGDEQFF NA 12 TRBV5-6 NA TRBJ2-1
TGCAGCGTTGAAGGAACGGGAGGGCTGGAGACCCAGTACTTC CSVEGTGGLETQYF TRBD2 14 TRBV29-1 NA TRBJ2-5
TGTGCCAGCAGTTCCCCGCGGAGGAAATCCTATGGCTACACCTTC CASSSPRRKSYGYTF NA 15 TRBV6-1 medium-sized TRBJ1-2
TGTGCTAGTGGTTTGCTTACAGGGGCTAACGGCTACACCTTC CASGLLTGANGYTF TRBD1 14 TRBV12-5 once TRBJ1-2
TGCGCCAGCAGCCAAGATGGGCCAAGGGACAGCGATAAGTTATACGAGCAGTACTTC CASSQDGPRDSDKLYEQYF TRBD1 19 TRBV4-1 NA TRBJ2-7
TGTGCCAGCAGCGTAAGGGGAGGGGATGCGGTCACAGATACGCAGTATTTT CASSVRGGDAVTDTQYF TRBD2 17 TRBV9 NA TRBJ2-3
TGTGCCAGCAGCTCCGAGCGGGAATACACCTACGAGCAGTACTTC CASSSEREYTYEQYF TRBD2 15 TRBV7-9 NA TRBJ2-7
TGTGCCATCAGTGGACCCAGGGATACCTCCGCCGACTACAATGAGCAGTTCTTC CAISGPRDTSADYNEQFF NA 18 TRBV10-3 NA TRBJ2-1
TGTGCCTGGATGGGACCGGGACACCATCTGAACACTGAAGCTTTCTTT CAWMGPGHHLNTEAFF NA 16 TRBV30 NA TRBJ1-1
TGTGCCAGCCGACAGGGAATAGCTCAACCCCAGCATTTT CASRQGIAQPQHF TRBD1 13 TRBV2 NA TRBJ1-5
TGTGCCAGCAGTTTGAACCTCCAGAGCAATCAGCCCCAGCATTTT CASSLNLQSNQPQHF NA 15 TRBV28 NA TRBJ1-5
TGCGCCAGCAGCTCGGGACAGGGGGCCGGGGAGCTGTTTTTT CASSSGQGAGELFF TRBD1 14 TRBV5-1 NA TRBJ2-2
TGTGCCAGCAGTTTAGTCGGTCCCTACGAGCAGTACTTC CASSLVGPYEQYF NA 13 TRBV28 medium-sized TRBJ2-7
TGTGCCAGCAGCTTAGTGGACAGGGATTACGAGCAGTACTTC CASSLVDRDYEQYF TRBD1 14 TRBV7-9 NA TRBJ2-7
TGTGCCAGTAGTATAGCTTCAGGGGGCGCCCCTGAAGCTTTCTTT CASSIASGGAPEAFF TRBD1 15 TRBV19 NA TRBJ1-1
TGTGCCAGTAGCTTTGCAAGCGATTCTGGAAACACCATATATTTT CASSFASDSGNTIYF NA 15 TRBV19 few TRBJ1-3
TGTGCCAGCAGTCCCACTTCCGGGACAGGTTTTTACGAGCAGTACTTC CASSPTSGTGFYEQYF TRBD1 16 TRBV7-9 NA TRBJ2-7
TGCGCCAGCAGCACCGGGACAGGGTCTTACGAGCAGTACTTC CASSTGTGSYEQYF TRBD1 14 TRBV5-1 NA TRBJ2-7
TGTGCCAGCATCCAACAGGGGGTTGGCTACACCTTC CASIQQGVGYTF TRBD1 12 TRBV6-6 few TRBJ1-2
TGCGCCAGCAGCTTGGGACAGGGGGGTTCCTACGAGCAGTACTTC CASSLGQGGSYEQYF TRBD1 15 TRBV5-1 NA TRBJ2-7
TGTGCCAGCAGCTCCGGGACAGGGGTCAATCAGCCCCAGCATTTT CASSSGTGVNQPQHF TRBD1 15 TRBV7-8 once TRBJ1-5
TGTGCCAGCAGCTTAGCCATCTCTAGCGGGGGGTTCCCCTACAATGAGCAGTTCTTC CASSLAISSGGFPYNEQFF TRBD2 19 TRBV7-6 NA TRBJ2-1
TGTGCCAGCAGCTTAGGCGCTAAAGCTAACTATGGCTACACCTTC CASSLGAKANYGYTF NA 15 TRBV7-8 NA TRBJ1-2
TGTGCCAGCAGCCAAGATGGAACTAGCGGGAGTGACGAGCAGTACTTC CASSQDGTSGSDEQYF TRBD2 16 TRBV4-2 NA TRBJ2-7
TGTGCCAGCAGCTCCACCAGAAGCGGGAGAGGGAATGAGCAGTTCTTC CASSSTRSGRGNEQFF TRBD2 16 TRBV11-3 NA TRBJ2-1
TGTGCCAGCAGCCCCCCTAGCGGGAGCCCCTACGAGCAGTACTTC CASSPPSGSPYEQYF TRBD2 15 TRBV11-2 NA TRBJ2-7
TGTGCCAGCAGCCACAATCCTAACAGGGCATGGACCTTC CASSHNPNRAWTF NA 13 TRBV6-5 NA TRBJ1-2
TGTGCCAGCAGCTCACCAAGGGGGTCCCCGGACACTGAAGCTTTCTTT CASSSPRGSPDTEAFF NA 16 TRBV7-9 NA TRBJ1-1
TGTGCCTGGGGCGGACAGTCGCATCAGCCCCAGCATTTT CAWGGQSHQPQHF NA 13 TRBV30 NA TRBJ1-5
TGTGCCAGCAGTTTATTGGGGGGAAATGAAAAACTGTTTTTT CASSLLGGNEKLFF NA 14 TRBV27 few TRBJ1-4
TGTGCCAGTAGTAAGCGGGGGGGCTACAATGAGCAGTTCTTC CASSKRGGYNEQFF TRBD2 14 TRBV19 NA TRBJ2-1